This note documents a single TCR beta chain sequence. Its antigen is not identified. One end of the junction is discordant with germline, which a read error may explain. This entry comes from a study of a mutant IDH1 vaccine in newly diagnosed glioma. Turning to the study itself: Eight vaccinations were given in weeks 1, 3, 5, 7, 11, 15, 19 and 23. Once 4-6 weeks had passed after radiotherapy alone, vaccination started, or it started with temozolomide cycles.

Looked up from germline, CDR1 is LNHDA and CDR2 is SQIVND (reference sequence). The CDR3 runs to 16 residues. Findings of the study overall: Changes in the top peripheral T cell clonotypes seemingly had no bearing on pseudoprogression.

Only in-frame clones appear in the TCRdb table, and some are missing; sequencing was by immunoSEQ multiplex PCR. The sample contains under 150,000 clones, almost 90% of which appear only once. Described time point: week 11, during vaccination. The content of each vaccine dose was 300 ug of mutant IDH1 20-mer peptide, and topical imiquimod accompanied it. The TCR sequence derives from a woman aged 50 to 60 with glioma. Material: PBMCs, obtained from a glioma patient whose treatment included an IDH1 peptide vaccine. This chain joins TRBV19 and TRBJ2-3; 10 positions agree with TRBD1. Here the CDR3 DNA reads TGTGCCAGTAGTCTAGAGGACAGGGGGGGCACAGATACGCAGTATTTT. It specifies CASSLEDRGGTDTQYF.